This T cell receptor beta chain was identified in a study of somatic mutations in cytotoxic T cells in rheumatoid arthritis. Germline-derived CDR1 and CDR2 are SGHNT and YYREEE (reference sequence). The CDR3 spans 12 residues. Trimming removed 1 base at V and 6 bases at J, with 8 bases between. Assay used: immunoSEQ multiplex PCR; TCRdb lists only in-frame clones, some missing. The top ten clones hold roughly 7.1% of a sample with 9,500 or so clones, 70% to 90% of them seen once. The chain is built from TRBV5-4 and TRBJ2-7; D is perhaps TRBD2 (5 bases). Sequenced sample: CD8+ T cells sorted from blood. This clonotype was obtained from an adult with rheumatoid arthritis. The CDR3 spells CASSLRGSEQYF. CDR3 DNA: TGTGCCAGCAGCTTGCGAGGGAGCGAGCAGTACTTC.